This T cell receptor (beta chain) was identified during a study of blood T cell repertoires in COVID-19. Study information: COVID-19 samples from acute and convalescent phases originated in the United States, Italy and Spain. The analysed material was cDNA or gDNA that came from T cells, B-cell-depleted T cells, or PBMCs.

The CDR3 extends over 15 amino acids. Germline assignment: CDR1 MNHEY and CDR2 SMNVEV (reference sequence). The V end was cut by 5 bases, the J end by 0 bases, with 11 bases between. As processed by the authors: Reference gene primer amplification in the assay estimated nucleated cell counts. Using immunoSEQ multiplex PCR, the repertoire was profiled, and TCRdb retains in-frame clones only, with some absent. V, J and clone size are taken as reported in that table, and D and trimming were inferred from the DNA itself. This sample has some 100,000 clones, with just over 85% found just once. The sequence derives from a human donor in a cohort sampled during active COVID-19. Sequencing was performed on peripheral blood. This chain uses TRBV27 with TRBJ1-5; D unclear. Here the CDR3 reads CASSPRVVSNQPQHF. In DNA form, the CDR3 reads TGTGCCAGCAGTCCTCGAGTCGTTAGCAATCAGCCCCAGCATTTT.